This TCR beta chain was sequenced in a study of low-dose radiotherapy and immunotherapy resistance in tumors. Across the whole study: Each fraction given to Cohort 2 every two weeks delivered 1 Gy, and the total reached 13 Gy over 26 weeks.

In its sample, this clonotype was seen many times. Alpha- and beta-chain coverage of first-strand cDNA came from TRAV- and TRBV-specific primers. A constant-region primer paired with the V-primer adapter amplified TCRs over roughly 18 PCR cycles. Amplifying the isolated mRNA was done by in vitro transcription. From the reads, TCRdb called clonotypes with MiXCR, one entry per CDR3 protein. Of around 80,000 distinct CDR3 sequences listed, 15% to 20% are singletons. The CDR3 is 12 residues long. Germline V gene sequence: CDR1 SNHLY, CDR2 FYNNEI. Time point noted: after trial treatment. Treatment specified: LDRT plus nivolumab, ipilimumab, low-dose cyclophosphamide and aspirin (RACIN trial).

The V call is TRBV2, the J call TRBJ2-3; D remains unclear. The source is a male donor with prostate cancer. The source was PBMCs, collected after low-dose radiotherapy plus immunotherapy. Here the CDR3 reads CASEVGIDTQYF. CDR3 in DNA: TGTGCAAGCGAAGTGGGGATAGATACGCAGTATTTT.